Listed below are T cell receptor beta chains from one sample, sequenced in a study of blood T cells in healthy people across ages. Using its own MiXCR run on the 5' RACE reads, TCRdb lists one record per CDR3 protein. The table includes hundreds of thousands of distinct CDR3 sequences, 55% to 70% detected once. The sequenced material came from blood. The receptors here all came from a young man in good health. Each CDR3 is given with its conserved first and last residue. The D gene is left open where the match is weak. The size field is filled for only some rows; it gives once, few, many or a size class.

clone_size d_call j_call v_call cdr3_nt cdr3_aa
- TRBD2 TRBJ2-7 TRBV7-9 TGTGCCAGCAGCCCGGAAACCCCAACTAGCGGGAGGGGAAGCTCCTACGAGCAGTACTTC CASSPETPTSGRGSSYEQYF
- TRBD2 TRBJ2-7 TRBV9 TGTGCCAGCAGCGTTGGGTCTAGCGGGGCCTACGAGCAGTACTTC CASSVGSSGAYEQYF
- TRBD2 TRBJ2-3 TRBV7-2 TGTGCCAGCAGCTTCGGACTAGCGGAAACAGATACGCAGTATTTT CASSFGLAETDTQYF
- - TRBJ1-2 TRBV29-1 TGCAGCGCAAACAGGGCGGAATTCTATGGCTACACCTTC CSANRAEFYGYTF
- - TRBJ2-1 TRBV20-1 TGCAGTGCTAGATCCGTCCGAATGGTATACAATGAGCAGTTCTTC CSARSVRMVYNEQFF
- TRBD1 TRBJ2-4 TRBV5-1 TGCGCCAGCAGCCCCGCCGGACAGGGACAAAACATTCAGTACTTC CASSPAGQGQNIQYF
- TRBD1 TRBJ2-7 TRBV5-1 TGCGCCAGCAGACGCTCCGGGACAGGGAACTACGAGCAGTACTTC CASRRSGTGNYEQYF
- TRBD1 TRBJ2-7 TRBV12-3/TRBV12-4 TGTGCCAGCAGCCCCCTGACAGGGACCTACGAGCAGTACTTC CASSPLTGTYEQYF
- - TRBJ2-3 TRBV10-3 TGTGCCATAACGGGGGGCAACACAGATACGCAGTATTTT CAITGGNTDTQYF
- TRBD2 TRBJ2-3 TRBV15 TGTGCCACCAGCAGAGCTCGAATGACTAGCGGGAATTTAGATACGCAGTATTTT CATSRARMTSGNLDTQYF
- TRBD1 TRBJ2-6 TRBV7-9 TGTGCCAGCAGCCACAGGGGTTCGGGGGCCAACGTCCTGACTTTC CASSHRGSGANVLTF
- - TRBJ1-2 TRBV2 TGTGCCAGCAGCGGACTGGTTATAGGTGGCTACACCTTC CASSGLVIGGYTF
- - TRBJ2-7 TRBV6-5 TGTGCCAGCAGGAACAGGCTCTACGAGCAGTACTTC CASRNRLYEQYF
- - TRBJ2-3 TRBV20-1 TGCAGTGCTTACAGGGTTGGCCTAGATACGCAGTATTTT CSAYRVGLDTQYF
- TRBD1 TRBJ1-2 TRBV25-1 TGTGCCAGCAGTCCCATGGACAGGGACGAGGGGGGCTACACCTTC CASSPMDRDEGGYTF
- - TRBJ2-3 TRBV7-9 TGTGCCAGCAGTACAAGGGAACCGTCGTTCACAGATACGCAGTATTTT CASSTREPSFTDTQYF
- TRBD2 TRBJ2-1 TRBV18 TGTGCCAGCTCACCTTACGGGAGGTTCAATGAGCAGTTCTTC CASSPYGRFNEQFF
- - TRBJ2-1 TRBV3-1 TGTGCCAGCAGCCAACTTGGGTCCGGTGAGCAGTTCTTC CASSQLGSGEQFF
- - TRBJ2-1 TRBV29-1 TGCAGCGTTTCCGCAGAACTTCGAGAGTACAATGAGCAGTTCTTC CSVSAELREYNEQFF
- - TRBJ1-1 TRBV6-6 TGTGCCAGCAGTGGGGGAGTCCTGAACACTGAAGCTTTCTTT CASSGGVLNTEAFF
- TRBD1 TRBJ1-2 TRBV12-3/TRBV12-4 TGTGCCAGCAAAGGGACAGGGGACGATGGCTACACCTTC CASKGTGDDGYTF
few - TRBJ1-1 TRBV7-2 TGTGCCAGCAGCTTAAGGGCCCCCGGCAACACTGAAGCTTTCTTT CASSLRAPGNTEAFF
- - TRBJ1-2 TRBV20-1 TGCAGTGCTAGGACCGTCTGGGGGGGCTATGGCTACACCTTC CSARTVWGGYGYTF
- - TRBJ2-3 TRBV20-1 TGCAGTGCTAGAGATAGGGACCGAGAGAGCACAGATACGCAGTATTTT CSARDRDRESTDTQYF
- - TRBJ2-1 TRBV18 TGTGCCAGCTCACCAAGGGAGGCTCCCTGCAATGAGCAGTTCTTC CASSPREAPCNEQFF
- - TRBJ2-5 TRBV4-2 TGTGCCAGCAGCCTGGGACCGCTCCAAGAGACCCAGTACTTC CASSLGPLQETQYF